This record concerns one T cell receptor (beta chain) sequence. Losses at the gene ends were 2 bases for V and 6 bases for J; bases not matched to a gene: 5. CDR3 length equals 15 residues. CDR1 is SNHLY and CDR2 is FYNNEI in the germline V gene. In the authors' methods: It was from reference gene primer amplification that nucleated cell counts were estimated. This table comes from immunoSEQ multiplex PCR, and its TCRdb copy is limited to in-frame clones, with some not included. The V and J calls and clone size are taken from that table; D and trimming were inferred from the DNA. The sample comprises 120,000 to 150,000 clones, about 83% of which are singletons, and roughly 4.3% rests with the top ten. The data derive from a study of blood T cell repertoires in COVID-19. At the level of the study: Some COVID-19 samples were acute and others convalescent; all came from the United States, Italy and Spain. Sample material is recorded as cDNA or gDNA derived from T cells, B-cell-depleted T cells, or PBMCs.

The source of this sequence is a woman in her 40s with acute or convalescent COVID-19. The genes are TRBV2 and TRBJ1-1, with 11 bases identical to TRBD1. The sample was peripheral blood. CDR3 bases: TGTGCCAGCAGTGAACCGCAGGGACAGGGGGCTGAAGCTTTCTTT. Its protein product is CASSEPQGQGAEAFF.